Listed below are T cell receptor beta chains from one sample, sequenced in a study of T cell responses to AZD1222 COVID-19 vaccine. TCRdb's copy holds only in-frame clones and misses some; the assay was immunoSEQ multiplex PCR. The sample carries about 150,000 clones, around 92% recorded once. The source material was peripheral blood, sampled 28 days after the second AZD1222 dose. All receptors derive from an adult who received the AZD1222 COVID-19 vaccine. The CDR3 runs from the conserved cysteine through the conserved F or W. A D gene is named only where the DNA matches it firmly. Clone size is not always given. Where it is, it says once, few, many or a class for expanded clones.

size,D,J,V,CDR3,DNA
.,TRBD1,TRBJ1-1,TRBV6-5,CASRTRDRGKAFF,TGTGCCAGCAGAACCCGGGACAGGGGGAAAGCTTTCTTT
.,.,TRBJ1-2,TRBV4-3,CASSQDWGARGYGYTF,TGCGCCAGCAGCCAAGACTGGGGGGCGCGCGGCTATGGCTACACCTTC
.,.,TRBJ2-1,TRBV14,CASSQASAHNEQFF,TGTGCCAGCAGCCAAGCTAGCGCCCACAATGAGCAGTTCTTC
.,.,TRBJ1-3,TRBV9,CASSVWNSGNTIYF,TGTGCCAGCAGCGTCTGGAACTCTGGAAACACCATATATTTT
.,TRBD1,TRBJ1-1,TRBV19,CASSTGTGRNTEAFF,TGTGCCAGTAGTACCGGGACAGGGAGGAACACTGAAGCTTTCTTT
.,TRBD1,TRBJ2-7,TRBV28,CASSLYRGINEQYF,TGTGCCAGCAGTTTATACAGGGGAATCAACGAGCAGTACTTC
.,.,TRBJ1-1,TRBV6-2/TRBV6-3,CASSYSGLPAVTEAFF,TGTGCCAGCAGTTACTCTGGACTCCCGGCCGTTACTGAAGCTTTCTTT
.,TRBD1,TRBJ1-5,TRBV7-2,CASSLRVGQGEQPQHF,TGTGCCAGCAGCTTGCGAGTCGGACAGGGTGAACAGCCCCAGCATTTT
.,TRBD2,TRBJ2-1,TRBV27,CASSLWSLAGDNEQFF,TGTGCCAGCAGTTTATGGTCACTAGCGGGGGACAATGAGCAGTTCTTC
once,.,TRBJ2-7,TRBV5-3,CARSLFHGRPPYEQYF,TGTGCCAGAAGCTTGTTCCACGGCAGACCCCCCTACGAGCAGTACTTC
.,.,TRBJ2-3,TRBV7-2,CASSLSRNTQYF,TGTGCCAGCAGCTTAAGTCGAAATACGCAGTATTTT
.,TRBD2,TRBJ2-5,TRBV19,CASSPGGETQYF,TGTGCCAGTAGCCCGGGAGGAGAGACCCAGTACTTC
.,.,TRBJ1-4,TRBV7-9,CASSFPGGSTEKLFF,TGTGCCAGCAGTTTCCCGGGAGGCTCCACTGAAAAACTGTTTTTT
.,TRBD2,TRBJ2-3,TRBV27,CASSARLAGGKDTQYF,TGTGCCAGCAGCGCCAGACTAGCGGGAGGTAAAGATACGCAGTATTTT
.,TRBD2,TRBJ2-1,TRBV24-1,CASAGGVPYNEQFF,TGTGCCTCCGCGGGGGGGGTCCCCTACAATGAGCAGTTCTTC
.,.,TRBJ2-4,TRBV19,CASSPPYRYRVENIQYF,TGTGCCAGTAGCCCCCCCTACAGGTACAGGGTCGAAAACATTCAGTACTTC
.,.,TRBJ1-4,TRBV10-2,CASREQAEEKLFF,TGCGCCAGTCGGGAACAGGCGGAGGAAAAACTGTTTTTT
.,.,TRBJ2-2,TRBV19,CASLRFPGELFF,TGTGCCAGCCTCAGGTTTCCCGGGGAGCTGTTTTTT
.,TRBD2,TRBJ2-4,TRBV28,CASSFESSGSKNIQYF,TGTGCCAGCAGTTTCGAGTCTAGCGGGAGCAAAAACATTCAGTACTTC
.,.,TRBJ2-7,TRBV19,CASSMGGNPVEQYF,TGTGCCAGTAGTATGGGCGGTAACCCCGTGGAGCAGTACTTC
.,.,TRBJ2-1,TRBV5-1,CASSQSTAEVGNEQFF,TGCGCCAGCAGCCAGTCCACGGCGGAGGTGGGTAATGAGCAGTTCTTC
.,.,TRBJ2-1,TRBV30,CAWSVRVGQFF,TGTGCCTGGAGTGTAAGGGTGGGGCAGTTCTTC
few,TRBD1,TRBJ2-7,TRBV7-2,CASRPGQGSYEQYF,TGTGCCAGCAGACCGGGACAGGGGTCCTACGAGCAGTACTTC
.,.,TRBJ2-5,TRBV7-3,CASSHGAAETQYF,TGTGCCAGCAGCCACGGGGCCGCAGAGACCCAGTACTTC
.,TRBD1,TRBJ2-7,TRBV28,CASRDRAYSYEQYF,TGTGCCAGCAGGGACAGGGCATACTCCTACGAGCAGTACTTC
.,.,TRBJ2-5,TRBV7-2,CASRTIGLAGETQYF,TGTGCCAGCAGGACTATCGGGCTAGCAGGAGAGACCCAGTACTTC
.,TRBD1,TRBJ2-1,TRBV28,CASSSGQGFIGQFF,TGTGCCAGCAGTTCGGGACAGGGGTTTATTGGGCAGTTCTTC
.,.,TRBJ1-1,TRBV18,CASSPHPLKGTEAFF,TGTGCCAGCTCACCACACCCCTTAAAAGGCACTGAAGCTTTCTTT
.,.,TRBJ1-3,TRBV3-1/TRBV3-2,CASSLPGISGNTIYF,TGTGCCAGCAGCTTACCCGGGATCTCTGGAAACACCATATATTTT
.,.,TRBJ2-1,TRBV28,CATLFGGPYNEQFF,TGTGCCACCCTCTTTGGGGGCCCCTACAATGAGCAGTTCTTC
once,.,TRBJ2-2,TRBV4-3,CASSQEGTQNTGELFF,TGCGCCAGCAGCCAAGAAGGGACTCAGAACACCGGGGAGCTGTTTTTT
once,.,TRBJ1-5,TRBV14,CAHSPYSNQPQHF,TGTGCGCACAGCCCTTATAGCAATCAGCCCCAGCATTTT
medium-sized,TRBD1,TRBJ1-4,TRBV4-3,CASSQETGLNEKLFF,TGCGCCAGCAGCCAAGAGACAGGGTTAAATGAAAAACTGTTTTTT
.,TRBD1,TRBJ1-2,TRBV6-1,CASRDRGRDNYGYTF,TGTGCCAGCAGGGACAGGGGGCGGGATAACTATGGCTACACCTTC
.,.,TRBJ2-3,TRBV5-4,CASSLGPGTDTQYF,TGTGCCAGCAGCTTGGGTCCGGGAACAGATACGCAGTATTTT
.,TRBD2,TRBJ2-1,TRBV6-7,CASTSWELASNNEQFF,TGTGCCAGCACCTCCTGGGAACTAGCGTCCAACAATGAGCAGTTCTTC
.,.,TRBJ1-2,TRBV27,CASSTARGARYGYTF,TGTGCCAGCAGTACCGCCCGGGGGGCGCGATATGGCTACACCTTC
.,TRBD1,TRBJ1-2,TRBV5-1,CASSTGTGGYTF,TGCGCCAGCAGCACCGGGACAGGCGGCTACACCTTC
.,.,TRBJ1-6,TRBV4-3,CASSQDLGRNSPLHF,TGCGCCAGCAGCCAAGATCTGGGACGGAATTCACCCCTCCACTTT
.,.,TRBJ1-3,TRBV3-1/TRBV3-2,CASSQKGPHSGNTIYF,TGTGCCAGCAGCCAAAAAGGTCCTCACTCTGGAAACACCATATATTTT
.,TRBD2,TRBJ2-2,TRBV13,CASQRERTGELFF,TGTGCCAGTCAGCGGGAGCGCACCGGGGAGCTGTTTTTT